This TCR beta chain appears in the sequencing data of a study of T-cell memory formation after mild COVID-19 (dated by TCRdb to about 2021). Turning to the overall study: Most TCR sequence clusters were specific to one of the two donors. T-cell clones expanding and contracting after mild COVID-19 in a couple of donors were tracked by longitudinal TCRalpha and TCRbeta repertoire sequencing. The cohort was made up of two young adult volunteers, one female and one male, who were previously healthy. What the work shows at the level of the full study, not this receptor alone: SARS-CoV-2 specificity of the second-wave clones peaking on day 37 was not confirmed. Contracting CD4+ clones appeared mostly in the CM and EM memory subsets, whereas CD8+ clones were enriched in EMRA. The study included only a couple of mild cases, and larger cohorts that include severe cases with pre-infection samples were judged to be necessary. Some responding clones were detected in pre-infection memory, suggesting pre-existing cross-reactive memory T cells joined the SARS-CoV-2 response. Clones contracting from day 15 to 85 had balanced CD4/CD8 phenotypes, while a second wave expanding from day 15 to 37 was biased towards CD4+.

Spanning cysteine to phenylalanine, the CDR3 consists of 13 amino acids. Solely the CDR3 DNA is kept, with 39 bases framed from the first base. Relative to germline, V is missing 3 bases and J is missing 6 bases, with 4 bases of the junction outside any gene match. Based on the germline V gene, the CDR1 and CDR2 sequences are SNHLY and FYNNEI. Ficoll-Paque density gradient centrifugation was the method used to isolate PBMCs. The sequencing machine was an Illumina NovaSeq 6000. Using 5'RACE with constant-segment primers, TCRalpha and TCRbeta cDNA libraries were constructed, with sample barcodes and unique molecular identifiers added in the process. Trizol reagent was used to extract RNA from every sample. Amplification of the libraries took two PCR steps, and the second step added a second sample barcode plus Illumina TruSeq adapters. Libraries were sequenced on an Illumina NovaSeq with 2 x 150 bp paired-end reads. The original methods were these. The reads were demultiplexed and collapsed into UMI-guided consensus sequences using migec v1.2.7. With mixcr v2.1.11, UMI consensuses were aligned to TRA and TRB V and J templates and assembled into clonotypes. Clonotypes were classified as expanded or contracted when called significant by both edgeR and NoisET, with noise models trained on biological replicates. edgeR calls used a false discovery rate-adjusted p below 0.01 and a log2 fold-change threshold of 1. PCA with hierarchical clustering of max-normalized trajectories of the 1000 most abundant clonotypes was used as exploratory dynamics analysis. Separately sequenced CD4+ and CD8+ repertoires were used to assign the CD4 or CD8 phenotype of responding clones. Clones were called with MiXCR by TCRdb after fastp trimmed the public reads at Q25, and only in-frame beta chains were retained. When rows share a CDR3 protein, they turn into one entry using the most common DNA and genes. The V and J calls come from TCRdb's annotation, not from the publication. The sample records more than 350,000 distinct CDR3 sequences, roughly 15% of which are singletons. The ten largest clones capture approximately 21% of the sample.

Only a few counts were recorded for this clonotype. Its specific antigen is unknown. Per-base quality was not reported, and no clone a single base away is much larger than it. Recombination joined TRBV2 with TRBJ1-1; 7 nucleotides in the junction match TRBD1. This clonotype was sampled from a man aged 18-30 years who had mild COVID-19 (a few samples of this study predate the infection). The sample titles of this study are shuffled in the database, so cell type and time point are left out; the donor was told from shared clones. The source material was PBMCs or a T cell subset sorted from them (not recorded which). The sequence in DNA is TGTGCCAGCAGTGACTCCGGGACAGCTGAAGCTTTCTTT. Its translation is CASSDSGTAEAFF.